Below, 26 T cell receptor beta chains from the same sample are listed, as sequenced in a study of CD8+ T cells in alopecia areata. Stated treatment: oral pan-JAK inhibitor, 5-10 mg twice daily. The sequencing template was cDNA reverse transcribed from extracted RNA. Assay: immunoSEQ multiplex PCR; the TCRdb copy retains only in-frame clones and omits some. The sample has 190,000 or so clones, around 58% seen once. The specimen comprised CD8+ T cells sorted from blood, sampled at week 24, from a patient treated with tofacitinib. These receptors were taken from a human donor with alopecia areata.

This clone was seen more than once but under ten times. In nucleotides, the CDR3 is TGCGCCAGCAGTGAGTCGGTTACAGGGCAGTTCTTC. Translated: CASSESVTGQFF. The gene calls are TRBV10-1 and TRBJ2-1; possible D gene TRBD1, 5 bases. From germline, CDR1 is WNHNN and CDR2 SYGVQD (reference sequence). The length of the CDR3 is 12 residues. Trimming left V 0 bases short and J 12 bases short, with 9 bases between.

V and J are TRBV7-9 and TRBJ1-6, with D perhaps TRBD1 (5 bases). The CDR3 length is 16 residues. The V and J ends lost 5 bases and 0 bases respectively, with 11 bases between them. Germline lookup yields CDR1 SEHNR and CDR2 FQNEAQ (reference sequence). CDR3 in DNA: TGTGCCAGCAGCGACCGGGGCCGCTCCTATAATTCACCCCTCCACTTT. Protein product: CASSDRGRSYNSPLHF.

This rearrangement joins TRBV30 to TRBJ1-2; possibly TRBD1 for D (5 bases). V dropped 5 bases and J dropped 2 bases, with 9 bases sitting between them. Germline V gene data show CDR1 as GTSNPN and CDR2 as SVGIG (reference sequence). The CDR3 runs to 12 residues. The CDR3, as DNA: TGTGCCTGGCTCGGGACGAACTATGGCTACACCTTC. Its translation: CAWLGTNYGYTF.

The chain uses TRBV5-1 and TRBJ2-5; a weak D match, TRBD1 (6 bases). The germline CDR1 and CDR2 sequences are SGHRS and YFSETQ. With 4 bases removed from V and 2 bases from J, the gap between germline ends came to 9 bases. The CDR3 loop spans 13 amino acids. Written as DNA, the CDR3 is TGCGCCAGCAGCCACAGGGCTCAAGAGACCCAGTACTTC. Translating it yields CASSHRAQETQYF.

The chain is built from TRBV30 and TRBJ1-2; no clear D gene. V gave up 4 bases and J gave up 7 bases, with 7 bases separating them. The CDR3 sequence is 10 residues long. CDR1 and CDR2 from the germline V gene are GTSNPN and SVGIG (reference sequence). The chain's CDR3 is CAWIGGGYTF. CDR3 sequence (DNA): TGTGCCTGGATTGGAGGTGGCTACACCTTC. The variable domain in full, with the rest retrieved from reference TRBV30 and TRBJ1-2, is SQTIHQWPATLVQPVGSPLSLECTVEGTSNPNLYWYRQAAGRGLQLLFYSVGIGQISSEVPQNLSASRPQDRQFILSSKKLLLSDSGFYLCAWIGGGYTFGSGTRLTVV.

The chain carries TRBV30 and TRBJ1-6; 10 nucleotides line up with TRBD1. Germline loops: CDR1 GTSNPN, CDR2 SVGIG (reference sequence). Unmatched junction bases numbered 4, after V lost 3 bases and J lost 8 bases. This CDR3 contains 14 residues. The CDR3 region is CAWRDGTGDSPLHF. In DNA form, the CDR3 reads TGTGCCTGGAGGGACGGGACAGGGGATTCACCCCTCCACTTT.

This sequence joins TRBV29-1 and TRBJ2-1, with a tentative D call TRBD2 (5 bases). This CDR3 region has 12 residues. Per germline, CDR1 SQVTM and CDR2 ANQGSEA. CDR3 region: CSPASGSDEQFF. The CDR3 DNA is TGCAGTCCAGCTTCGGGAAGCGATGAGCAGTTCTTC.

The V call is TRBV2, the J call TRBJ2-5; maybe TRBD1 (6 bases). V was clipped by 9 bases and J by 2 bases, with 19 bases between them. The CDR3 extends over 15 amino acids. Germline values: CDR1 SNHLY, CDR2 FYNNEI. The chain's CDR3 is CARTSTRRGQETQYF. CDR3 coding DNA: TGTGCCAGAACCTCTACCCGCAGGGGACAAGAGACCCAGTACTTC.

The gene calls are TRBV5-1 and TRBJ1-4; D not certain. Between the trimmed V and J ends, which lost 3 bases and 6 bases, there was a span of 3 bases. Germline V gene sequence: CDR1 SGHRS, CDR2 YFSETQ. The CDR3 contains 11 residues. This CDR3 reads CASSSDEKLFF. CDR3 bases: TGCGCCAGCAGCTCGGATGAAAAACTGTTTTTT.

The chain uses TRBV2 and TRBJ1-2; the match to TRBD1 covers 11 bases. V lost 6 bases to trimming and J lost 5 bases; unmatched junction nucleotides: 8. CDR1 is SNHLY, CDR2 FYNNEI, per germline. The CDR3 is made up of 15 amino acids. The CDR3 DNA reads TGTGCCAGCAGCGAATCCGGGACAGGGGGTTATGGCTACACCTTC. This gives the protein CASSESGTGGYGYTF.

This clone turned up a few times. The V gene is TRBV7-9, the J gene TRBJ2-5; D is unresolved. Germline V gene data show CDR1 as SEHNR and CDR2 as FQNEAQ (reference sequence). Trimming cost V 5 bases and J 2 bases, with 9 bases left between them. The CDR3 loop spans 13 amino acids. In DNA form, the CDR3 reads TGTGCCAGCAGCCGAGACGGGCAAGAGACCCAGTACTTC. It is translated as CASSRDGQETQYF.

This sequence joins TRBV4-1 and TRBJ1-4; the D gene is possibly TRBD1 (5 bases). V lost 1 base and J lost 6, with 12 bases in between. This CDR3 has 15 amino acids. In germline, CDR1 is MGHRA, CDR2 YSYEKL. The CDR3 DNA follows: TGCGCCAGCAGCCAAGTTGACAGTGCGGATGAAAAACTGTTTTTT. This encodes CASSQVDSADEKLFF.

This chain connects TRBV6-1 to TRBJ2-1; D may be TRBD1 or TRBD2 (5 bases each). The V gene lost 6 bases and the J gene lost 16 bases, with 16 bases spanning the gap. This CDR3 comprises 11 residues. Germline lookup yields CDR1 MNHNS and CDR2 SASEGT. The CDR3 sequence: CASRSAGTPFF. The CDR3 DNA reads as TGTGCCAGCAGATCTGCCGGGACCCCTTTCTTC.

The V and J genes are TRBV10-2 and TRBJ2-7; 8 bases align to TRBD2. The CDR3 is 13 amino acids. Germline loops: CDR1 WSHSY, CDR2 SAAADI. V trimming: 10 bases; J trimming: 6 bases; junction bases outside the gene matches: 11. The CDR3 is CANAQGRGGEQYF. As DNA, the CDR3 is TGCGCCAACGCCCAGGGTCGGGGGGGCGAGCAGTACTTC.

This clone was observed a handful of times. The genes are TRBV2 and TRBJ1-2, with 9 bases lining up with TRBD1. V trimming: 8 bases; J trimming: 6 bases; junction bases outside the gene matches: 7. Germline V gene lookup returns CDR1 SNHLY and CDR2 FYNNEI. The length of the CDR3 is 13 residues. CDR3 bases: TGTGCCAGCCGGGACAGGGTTTTCGATGGCTACACCTTC. Residues: CASRDRVFDGYTF.

The table lists this clone with a few counts. The rearrangement links TRBV7-9 to TRBJ2-3; TRBD2 matches 10 bases. The J segment lost 0 bases and the V segment lost 6 bases, leaving 6 bases of the junction unmatched. CDR1 and CDR2 from the germline V gene are SEHNR and FQNEAQ (reference sequence). The CDR3 extends over 16 amino acids. This chain's CDR3 is CASSPKLAGSTDTQYF. CDR3 in DNA: TGTGCCAGCAGTCCAAAACTAGCGGGGAGCACAGATACGCAGTATTTT.

This clone has only a few counts. The V gene is TRBV13, the J gene TRBJ1-1; 7 nucleotides match TRBD1. The ends lost 1 base at V and 6 bases at J; junction bases unmatched: 8. CDR1 is PRHDT and CDR2 is FYEKMQ in the germline V gene (reference sequence). The CDR3 extends over 15 amino acids. Here the CDR3 reads CASSLVGTASPEAFF. In DNA, the CDR3 is TGTGCCAGCAGCTTAGTTGGGACAGCTTCGCCTGAAGCTTTCTTT.

This chain connects TRBV7-9 to TRBJ1-2, with D possibly matching TRBD1 (5 bases). The CDR3 length is 12 residues. Germline-derived CDR1 and CDR2 are SEHNR and FQNEAQ (reference sequence). V lost 4 bases and J lost 6, with 9 bases in between. For the CDR3, the DNA is TGTGCCAGCAGCTCGCCAGGGAATGGCTACACCTTC. This gives the protein CASSSPGNGYTF.

A few counts support this clone. The chain couples TRBV5-6 to TRBJ2-7; maybe TRBD2 (6 bases). Germline V lookup: CDR1 SGHDT, CDR2 YYEEEE. V was shortened by 7 bases and J by 4 bases, with 21 bases between the two germline ends. CDR3 length: 15 amino acids. CDR3 in amino acids: CASGGLGAGPYEQYF. CDR3 bases: TGTGCCAGCGGTGGTCTTGGGGCGGGGCCGTACGAGCAGTACTTC.

This clone was detected a few times. The chain joins TRBV29-1 to TRBJ2-7; possible D gene TRBD2, 6 bases. The CDR3 is 13 amino acids. The germline gives CDR1 SQVTM, CDR2 ANQGSEA. The V end lost 4 bases, the J end lost 3 bases, and 13 bases lay between the germline ends. CDR3 in DNA: TGCAGCGTTGTCGGGGGAGTGGGCTACGAGCAGTACTTC. Translation gives CSVVGGVGYEQYF.

The sample holds a few counts of this clone. The rearrangement uses TRBV10-3 and TRBJ2-5, with D tentatively TRBD2 (6 bases). Germline lookup yields CDR1 ENHRY and CDR2 SYGVKD. V lost 4 bases, J lost 5 bases, and 8 bases lay in between. This CDR3 spans 12 amino acids. The CDR3 DNA is TGTGCCATCAGTGTCCGGGGGGAGACCCAGTACTTC. This encodes CAISVRGETQYF.

V usage is TRBV29-1 and J usage is TRBJ2-2; the D is unclear. V dropped 6 bases and J dropped 1 base, with 9 bases sitting between them. The CDR3 is 13 amino acids. The germline CDR1 and CDR2 sequences are SQVTM and ANQGSEA. The CDR3 is CSVLTGNTGELFF. DNA for the CDR3: TGCAGCGTGCTGACCGGGAACACCGGGGAGCTGTTTTTT.

DNA for the CDR3: TGCAGCGCCGTGCACGGGAATCTTCCCTCTCTAGAGCAGTTCTTC. Protein product: CSAVHGNLPSLEQFF. This chain links TRBV29-1 with TRBJ2-1; a possible D gene is TRBD2 (5 bases). The length of the CDR3 is 15 residues. V was cut by 7 bases and J by 10 bases, with 26 bases left in between. The germline V gene encodes CDR1 SQVTM and CDR2 ANQGSEA.

In this sample, this clone turned up a few times. The chain uses TRBV6-6 and TRBJ2-7; weak D call: TRBD1 (6 bases). The germline V and J ends were trimmed by 6 bases and 5 bases, with 14 bases remaining between them. This CDR3 contains 13 residues. Germline-derived CDR1 and CDR2 are MNHNY and SVGAGI (reference sequence). The CDR3, as DNA: TGTGCCAGCAGCTTCGGACAGTCCCACGAGCAGTACTTC. Translation: CASSFGQSHEQYF.

This rearrangement joins TRBV4-1 to TRBJ2-1, with D possibly matching TRBD1 (6 bases). The CDR3 length is 15 residues. CDR1 is MGHRA, CDR2 YSYEKL, per germline. Trimming cost V 1 base and J 7 bases, with 14 bases left between them. The CDR3 DNA reads TGCGCCAGCAGCCAAGTGACCACAGGACAGAATGAGCAGTTCTTC. This gives the protein CASSQVTTGQNEQFF.

In its sample, this clone was seen a few times. This chain uses TRBV30 with TRBJ1-5, with 8 positions matching TRBD1. This CDR3 region has 15 residues. CDR1 and CDR2 from the germline V gene are GTSNPN and SVGIG (reference sequence). The junction had 7 bases not matched to a gene; V was cut back by 5 bases and J by 1 base. Here the CDR3 reads CAWSEWDRSNQPQHF. In DNA form, the CDR3 reads TGTGCCTGGTCTGAGTGGGACAGGAGCAATCAGCCCCAGCATTTT.